What follows are 26 T cell receptor beta chains derived from one specimen sequenced in a study of blood T cell repertoires in COVID-19. Profiling relied on immunoSEQ multiplex PCR, and the TCRdb table lists in-frame clones only, not all of them. Of around 370,000 clones in the sample, roughly 90% were seen once. Sequencing was performed on peripheral blood. These TCRs come from a woman in her 70s with COVID-19, enrolled during active disease.

The J gene is TRBJ2-7, the V gene TRBV11-2, with 9 bases identical to TRBD1. Germline CDR1 SGHAT, CDR2 FQNNGV. The V gene end was trimmed by 5 bases and the J gene end by 4 bases; junction bases not matched to a gene: 12. This CDR3 is built from 16 residues. The CDR3 DNA reads TGTGCCAGCAGCACCCTACAGGGGGCGCTTTTATACGAGCAGTACTTC. Translated, it gives CASSTLQGALLYEQYF. Based on the CDR3 plus reference TRBV11-2 and TRBJ2-7, the full variable domain is EAGVAQSPRYKIIEKRQSVAFWCNPISGHATLYWYQQILGQGPKLLIQFQNNGVVDDSQLPKDRFSAERLKGVDSTLKIQPAKLEDSAVYLCASSTLQGALLYEQYFGPGTRLTVT.

The CDR3 bases are TGTGCCAGCAGTTGGGGGGACAGTCGCTCTGGAAACACCATATATTTT. Amino acid sequence: CASSWGDSRSGNTIYF. The chain uses TRBV28 and TRBJ1-3; 7 bases are shared with TRBD1. This CDR3 region has 16 residues. Germline CDR1 is MDHEN and CDR2 is SYDVKM. V lost 4 bases to trimming and J lost 0 bases; unmatched junction nucleotides: 6.

This chain uses TRBV6-5 with TRBJ2-3; 10 nucleotides match TRBD2. Germline lookup yields CDR1 MNHEY and CDR2 SVGAGI. This CDR3 contains 15 residues. V lost 2 bases to trimming and J lost 5 bases; unmatched junction nucleotides: 4. The CDR3 loop reads CASSYSGGAGDTQYF. The DNA of the CDR3 is TGTGCCAGCAGTTACAGCGGGGGGGCCGGAGATACGCAGTATTTT.

The sample holds one count of this clone. The same CDR3 is also encoded by other DNA sequences in this sample. This chain joins TRBV19 and TRBJ2-3, with D tentatively TRBD2 (7 bases). Germline values: CDR1 LNHDA, CDR2 SQIVND (reference sequence). The CDR3 is 17 residues long. Trimming removed 4 bases from V and 0 bases from J, with 17 bases in between. The CDR3 sequence: CASSRTGGRGSTDTQYF. In nucleotides, the CDR3 is TGTGCCAGTAGTAGAACCGGGGGGCGGGGGAGCACAGATACGCAGTATTTT. The full variable domain, in which reference TRBV19 and TRBJ2-3 provide the parts outside the CDR3, is DGGITQSPKYLFRKEGQNVTLSCEQNLNHDAMYWYRQDPGQGLRLIYYSQIVNDFQKGDIAEGYSVSREKKESFPLTVTSAQKNPTAFYLCASSRTGGRGSTDTQYFGPGTRLTVL.

The sample holds a few counts of this clone. V is TRBV7-2 and J is TRBJ1-1; TRBD1 agrees at 8 bases. The J segment lost 11 bases and the V segment lost 3 bases, leaving 11 bases of the junction unmatched. The CDR3 covers 14 residues. Germline V gives CDR1 SGHTA, CDR2 FQGNSA. Here the CDR3 reads CASSFTGQGDYAFF. As DNA, the CDR3 is TGTGCCAGCAGCTTTACCGGACAGGGTGATTATGCTTTCTTT.

This clone was seen once. The chain joins TRBV6-5 to TRBJ1-1; D might be TRBD1 (5 bases). This CDR3 is 14 amino acids long. Trimming took 6 bases from V and 0 from J, leaving 11 bases between them. CDR1 is MNHEY and CDR2 is SVGAGI in the germline V gene. CDR3 sequence (DNA): TGTGCCAGCAGGCTGGACACCGTGAACACTGAAGCTTTCTTT. Protein product: CASRLDTVNTEAFF.

The chain couples TRBV28 to TRBJ1-2, with 7 bases that match TRBD1. The CDR3 contains 15 residues. V gave up 5 bases and J gave up 2 bases; unmatched junction bases: 8. Germline assignment: CDR1 MDHEN and CDR2 SYDVKM. The CDR3: CASSTTPGQNYGYTF. Here the CDR3 DNA reads TGTGCCAGCAGTACGACCCCGGGACAGAACTATGGCTACACCTTC.

The gene calls are TRBV5-6 and TRBJ2-1; D may be TRBD2 (5 bases). CDR3 length: 15 residues. The germline V and J ends were trimmed by 2 bases and 3 bases, with 12 bases remaining between them. Germline lookup yields CDR1 SGHDT and CDR2 YYEEEE. The DNA for the CDR3 is TGTGCCAGCAGCTTAGTGGGGAGTTTCTACAATGAGCAGTTCTTC. This encodes CASSLVGSFYNEQFF.

The gene calls are TRBV18 and TRBJ1-1; D possibly corresponds to TRBD1 (6 bases). Trimming removed 3 bases from V and 3 bases from J, with 8 bases in between. The V gene's germline CDR1 is KGHSH and CDR2 LQKENI. The length of the CDR3 is 13 residues. The CDR3 spells CASSPDRHTEAFF. The CDR3 DNA reads as TGTGCCAGCTCACCGGACAGACACACTGAAGCTTTCTTT.

The chain combines TRBV4-1 with TRBJ2-5; D call uncertain. V was pared by 2 bases and J by 5 bases, with 9 bases between. Germline V gives CDR1 MGHRA, CDR2 YSYEKL. The CDR3 runs to 13 residues. The CDR3 here is CASSQFPRETQYF. For the CDR3, the DNA is TGCGCCAGCAGCCAATTCCCCCGGGAGACCCAGTACTTC.

The V call is TRBV24-1, the J call TRBJ1-1; 7 bases are shared with TRBD1. With V trimmed by 7 bases and J by 2 bases, 3 bases remained unmatched. The CDR3 is made up of 13 amino acids. CDR1 and CDR2 (germline): KGHDR, SFDVKD. DNA of the CDR3: TGTGCCACCAGGGACAGGCCCAACACTGAAGCTTTCTTT. This encodes CATRDRPNTEAFF.

Worth noting for this clone: The sample holds other DNA sequences that translate to the same CDR3. This chain joins TRBV9 and TRBJ2-3; 9 positions agree with TRBD2. CDR1 SGDLS and CDR2 YYNGEE come from the germline V gene. J lost 0 bases, V lost 5 bases, and 1 base had no gene match. The CDR3 has 14 residues. The CDR3 region is CASSAGGSTDTQYF. The CDR3 DNA reads TGTGCCAGCAGTGCGGGGGGGAGCACAGATACGCAGTATTTT.

The J gene is TRBJ1-4, the V gene TRBV9; 7 nucleotides line up with TRBD1. Trimming cost V 4 bases and J 5 bases; bases outside gene matches: 14. Germline loops: CDR1 SGDLS, CDR2 YYNGEE. There are 17 residues in the CDR3. The CDR3 reads CASSTGQRRSGNEKLFF. CDR3 in DNA: TGTGCCAGCAGCACGGGACAGCGACGAAGTGGAAATGAAAAACTGTTTTTT.

The J gene is TRBJ2-7, the V gene TRBV11-2; 7 bases fit TRBD2. In germline, CDR1 is SGHAT, CDR2 FQNNGV. V lost 2 bases to trimming and J lost 6 bases; unmatched junction nucleotides: 10. This CDR3 region has 15 residues. CDR3 DNA sequence: TGTGCCAGCAGCTTACTCGGGGGGTCTAGGGGCGAGCAGTACTTC. Its protein product is CASSLLGGSRGEQYF.

This sequence joins TRBV9 and TRBJ2-2; 10 bases line up with TRBD1. V lost 3 bases to trimming and J lost 6 bases; unmatched junction nucleotides: 8. Germline V CDR1 and CDR2: SGDLS, YYNGEE. CDR3 size: 16 residues. The CDR3 nucleotides are TGTGCCAGCAGCGACCCGGGACAGGGGAGGGCCGGGGAGCTGTTTTTT. Translation: CASSDPGQGRAGELFF.

This chain joins TRBV28 and TRBJ2-1; no clear D. Germline V gives CDR1 MDHEN, CDR2 SYDVKM. The V gene lost 2 bases and the J gene lost 7 bases, with 6 bases spanning the gap. This CDR3 contains 12 residues. The CDR3 reads CASSLTGNEQFF. The CDR3 DNA reads as TGTGCCAGCAGTTTAACCGGTAATGAGCAGTTCTTC.

The chain combines TRBV6-1 with TRBJ2-5; D is possibly TRBD1 (6 bases). V lost 2 bases, J lost 2 bases, and 15 bases lay in between. This CDR3 contains 16 residues. Germline V CDR1 and CDR2: MNHNS, SASEGT. CDR3 in DNA: TGTGCCAGCAGTGAAACGAGTAGAGGACAGCAAGAGACCCAGTACTTC. This codes for CASSETSRGQQETQYF.

In DNA, the CDR3 is TGTGCCAGCAGTCGGGGTCTCCTCTATGGCTACACCTTC. Its protein product is CASSRGLLYGYTF. The gene calls are TRBV2 and TRBJ1-2; D gene ambiguous. In germline, CDR1 is SNHLY, CDR2 FYNNEI. CDR3 size: 13 residues. V was cut by 5 bases and J by 4 bases, with 11 bases left in between.

The chain joins TRBV21-1 to TRBJ2-7; TRBD2 is taken as the D call from the table, unchecked against the DNA. TRBV21-1 is designated a pseudogene. The CDR3 extends over 14 amino acids. The CDR3 nucleotides read TGTGCCAGCAGCAAAGACGAGGTTTCCTACGAGCAGTACTTC. Amino acids: CASSKDEVSYEQYF.

The DNA for the CDR3 is TGTGCCAGCAGGACAGAGCGAGAATATGGCTACACCTTC. This sequence encodes CASRTEREYGYTF. The chain links TRBV2 to TRBJ1-2; the D gene is possibly TRBD1 (5 bases). Germline CDR1 is SNHLY and CDR2 is FYNNEI. This CDR3 is built from 13 residues. Trimming removed 6 bases from V and 5 bases from J, with 13 bases in between.

The V call is TRBV5-1, the J call TRBJ2-5, with TRBD2 matching 9 bases. The CDR3 length is 14 residues. The germline V gene has CDR1 SGHRS and CDR2 YFSETQ. Germline trimming cut 9 bases from V and 1 base from J; bases unmatched to any gene: 7. As DNA, the CDR3 is TGCGCCACCAGACTAGCGGACCTCCAAGAGACCCAGTACTTC. This codes for CATRLADLQETQYF.

This rearrangement joins TRBV5-1 to TRBJ1-4, with TRBD1 matching 11 bases. Trimming removed 2 bases from V and 6 bases from J; junction bases left unmatched: 3. The CDR3 totals 15 residues. Germline V gene lookup returns CDR1 SGHRS and CDR2 YFSETQ. CDR3 DNA sequence: TGCGCCAGCAGCTTTGGGGGACAGGGGGATGAAAAACTGTTTTTT. It specifies CASSFGGQGDEKLFF.

V usage is TRBV7-8 and J usage is TRBJ1-5; no definite D call. Germline values: CDR1 SGHVS, CDR2 FQNEAQ. Trimming left V 5 bases short and J 0 bases short, with 11 bases between. The CDR3 spans 15 residues. The CDR3 is CASSVRPNSNQPQHF. CDR3 nucleotide sequence: TGTGCCAGCAGCGTACGTCCTAATAGCAATCAGCCCCAGCATTTT.

The rearrangement uses TRBV5-1 and TRBJ1-6; D gene uncertain. Trimming cost V 0 bases and J 4 bases, with 17 bases left between them. Per germline, CDR1 SGHRS and CDR2 YFSETQ. The CDR3 has 18 residues. The CDR3: CASSLALSSPGYNSPLHF. CDR3 bases: TGCGCCAGCAGCTTGGCCCTTAGTTCACCCGGGTATAATTCACCCCTCCACTTT.

The sample holds one count of this clone. The rearrangement links TRBV14 to TRBJ2-1; D not certain. V lost 1 base and J 5 bases, leaving 18 bases between the germline ends. Per germline, CDR1 SGHDN and CDR2 FVKESK. The CDR3 consists of 17 residues. CDR3 loop: CASSQVSPGQLHNEQFF. DNA for the CDR3: TGTGCCAGCAGCCAAGTGTCACCAGGCCAGCTTCACAATGAGCAGTTCTTC. The variable domain in full, with the rest retrieved from reference TRBV14 and TRBJ2-1, is EAGVTQFPSHSVIEKGQTVTLRCDPISGHDNLYWYRRVMGKEIKFLLHFVKESKQDESGMPNNRFLAERTGGTYSTLKVQPAELEDSGVYFCASSQVSPGQLHNEQFFGPGTRLTVL.

The genes are TRBV15 and TRBJ1-4; 9 nucleotides line up with TRBD1. V gave up 7 bases and J gave up 8 bases; unmatched junction bases: 5. Germline CDR1 reads LNHNV; CDR2 reads YYDKDF (reference sequence). This CDR3 spans 13 amino acids. The CDR3 spells CATTGQGREKLFF. CDR3 DNA: TGTGCCACCACCGGACAGGGGAGGGAAAAACTGTTTTTT. Full variable domain (outside the CDR3, taken from reference TRBV15 and TRBJ1-4): DAMVIQNPRYQVTQFGKPVTLSCSQTLNHNVMYWYQQKSSQAPKLLFHYYDKDFNNEADTPDNFQSRRPNTSFCFLDIRSPGLGDTAMYLCATTGQGREKLFFGSGTQLSVL.